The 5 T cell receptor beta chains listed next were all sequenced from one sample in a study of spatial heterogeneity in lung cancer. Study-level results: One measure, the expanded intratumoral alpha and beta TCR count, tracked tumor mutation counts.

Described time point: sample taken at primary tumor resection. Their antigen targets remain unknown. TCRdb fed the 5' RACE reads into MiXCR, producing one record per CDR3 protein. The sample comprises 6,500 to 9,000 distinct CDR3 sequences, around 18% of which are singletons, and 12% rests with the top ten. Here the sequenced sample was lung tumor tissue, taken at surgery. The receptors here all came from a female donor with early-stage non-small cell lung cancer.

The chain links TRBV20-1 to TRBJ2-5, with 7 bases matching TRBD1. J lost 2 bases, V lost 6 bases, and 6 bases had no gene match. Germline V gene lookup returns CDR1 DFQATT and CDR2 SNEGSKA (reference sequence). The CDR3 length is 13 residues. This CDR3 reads CSATTGLQETQYF. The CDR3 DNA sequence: TGCAGTGCAACGACAGGGCTGCAAGAGACCCAGTACTTC.

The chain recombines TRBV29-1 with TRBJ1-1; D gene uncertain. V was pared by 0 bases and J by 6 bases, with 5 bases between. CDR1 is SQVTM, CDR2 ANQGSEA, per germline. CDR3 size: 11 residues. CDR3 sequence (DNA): TGCAGCGTTGAAGAAATCTCTGAAGCTTTCTTT. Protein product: CSVEEISEAFF.

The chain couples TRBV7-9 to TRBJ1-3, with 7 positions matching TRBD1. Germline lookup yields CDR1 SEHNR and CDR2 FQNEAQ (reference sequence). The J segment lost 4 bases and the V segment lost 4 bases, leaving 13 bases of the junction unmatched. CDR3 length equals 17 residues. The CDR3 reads CASSSSRARGSGNTIYF. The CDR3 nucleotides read TGTGCCAGCAGCTCTAGCCGTGCCAGGGGGTCCGGAAACACCATATATTTT.

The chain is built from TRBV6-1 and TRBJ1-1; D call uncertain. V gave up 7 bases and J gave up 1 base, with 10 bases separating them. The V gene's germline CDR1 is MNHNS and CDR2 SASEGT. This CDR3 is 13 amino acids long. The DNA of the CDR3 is TGTGCCAGCATGTCACACCAGAACACTGAAGCTTTCTTT. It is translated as CASMSHQNTEAFF.

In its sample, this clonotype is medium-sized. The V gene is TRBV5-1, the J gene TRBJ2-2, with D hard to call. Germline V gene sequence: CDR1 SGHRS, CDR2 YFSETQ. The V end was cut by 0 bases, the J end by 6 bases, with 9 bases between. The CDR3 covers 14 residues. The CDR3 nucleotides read TGCGCCAGCAGCTTGGCCGGGTATCCCGGGGAGCTGTTTTTT. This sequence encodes CASSLAGYPGELFF. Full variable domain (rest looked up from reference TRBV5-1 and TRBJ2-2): KAGVTQTPRYLIKTRGQQVTLSCSPISGHRSVSWYQQTPGQGLQFLFEYFSETQRNKGNFPGRFSGRQFSNSRSEMNVSTLELGDSALYLCASSLAGYPGELFFGEGSRLTVL.